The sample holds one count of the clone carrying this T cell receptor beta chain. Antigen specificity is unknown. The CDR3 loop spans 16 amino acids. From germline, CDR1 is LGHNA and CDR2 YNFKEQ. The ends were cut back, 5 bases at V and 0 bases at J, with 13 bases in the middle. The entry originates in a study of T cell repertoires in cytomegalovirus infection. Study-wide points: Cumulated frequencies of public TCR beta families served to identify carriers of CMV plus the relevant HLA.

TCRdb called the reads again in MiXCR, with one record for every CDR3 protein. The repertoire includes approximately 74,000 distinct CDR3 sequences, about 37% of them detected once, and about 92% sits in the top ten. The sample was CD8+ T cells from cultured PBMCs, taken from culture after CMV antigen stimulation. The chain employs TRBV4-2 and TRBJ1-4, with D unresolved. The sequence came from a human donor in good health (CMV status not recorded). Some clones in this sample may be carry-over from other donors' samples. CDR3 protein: CASSDGGGTTNEKLFF. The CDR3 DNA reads TGTGCCAGCAGCGACGGTGGCGGGACAACTAATGAAAAACTGTTTTTT.